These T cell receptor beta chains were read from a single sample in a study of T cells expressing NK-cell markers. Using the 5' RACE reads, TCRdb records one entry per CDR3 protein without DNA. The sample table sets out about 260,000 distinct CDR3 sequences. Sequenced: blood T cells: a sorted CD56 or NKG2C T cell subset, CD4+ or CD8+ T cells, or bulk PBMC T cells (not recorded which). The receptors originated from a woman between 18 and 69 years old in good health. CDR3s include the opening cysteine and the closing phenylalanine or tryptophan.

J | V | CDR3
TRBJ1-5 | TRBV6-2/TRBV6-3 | CASSYAATGSNQPQHF
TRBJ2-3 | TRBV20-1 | CSARDPRRQAATDTQYF
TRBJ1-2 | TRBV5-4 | CASSRTDRIYGYTF
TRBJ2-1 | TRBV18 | CASSLDRGKYEQFF
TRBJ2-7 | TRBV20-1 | CSASLGAGSSYEQYF
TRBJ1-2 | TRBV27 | CASRNGPDWYGYTF
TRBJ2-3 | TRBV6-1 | CASKSGPLFTPTDTQYF
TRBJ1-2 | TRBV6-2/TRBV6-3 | CASSYGAGTYGYTF
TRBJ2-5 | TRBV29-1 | CSVEAPQRQETQYF
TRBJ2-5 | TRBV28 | CASSFGLGKAEETQYF
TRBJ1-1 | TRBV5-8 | CASSFTGDLSEAFF
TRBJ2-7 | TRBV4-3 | CASSQGGVAAGDYEQYF
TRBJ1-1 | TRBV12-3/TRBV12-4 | CASSWATTAASYTEAFF
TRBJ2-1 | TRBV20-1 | CSAREGLGEQFF
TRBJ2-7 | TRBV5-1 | CASSFGRGLSLAEYEQYF
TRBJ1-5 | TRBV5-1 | CASSLGGSLGNQPQHF
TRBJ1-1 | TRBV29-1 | CSGKQGNEAFF
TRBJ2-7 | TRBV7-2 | CASSLGPRVINEQYF
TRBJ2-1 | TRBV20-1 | CSARDPRSGSYNEQFF
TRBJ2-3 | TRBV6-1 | CASRSGQVDTDTQYF
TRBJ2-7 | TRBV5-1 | CASSLDRAGEQYF
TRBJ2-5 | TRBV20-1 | CSATPRPSQYF
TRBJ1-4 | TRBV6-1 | CASSSGTAATNEKLFF
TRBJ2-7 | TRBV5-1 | CASSLSGSFMVDDEQYF
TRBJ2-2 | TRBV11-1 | CASSSLPPGINTGELFF
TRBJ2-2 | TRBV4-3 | CASSPTSGGDTGELFF
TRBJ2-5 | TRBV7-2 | CASSTSGGREETQYF
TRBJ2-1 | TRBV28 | CASTAGQGTYNEQFF
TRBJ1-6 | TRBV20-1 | CSARAGQLNSPLHF
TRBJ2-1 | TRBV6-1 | CASSRQGTPREQFF
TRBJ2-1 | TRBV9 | CASSVVPRAGGGNEQFF
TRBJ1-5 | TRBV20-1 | CSASKDSGVNQPQHF
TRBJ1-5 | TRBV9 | CASSVEGRNPGQPQHF
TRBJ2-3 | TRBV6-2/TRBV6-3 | CASSYLDSWDTQYF
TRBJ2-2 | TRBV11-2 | CASRIAANTGELFF
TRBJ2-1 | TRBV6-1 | CASTQARGGTYNEQFF
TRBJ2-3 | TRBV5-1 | CASSVEGRGTDTQYF
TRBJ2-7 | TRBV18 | CASSPRGQGGAYEQYF
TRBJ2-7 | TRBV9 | CASSVAVGYEQYF
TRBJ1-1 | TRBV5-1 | CASSSWTGYLNTEAFF
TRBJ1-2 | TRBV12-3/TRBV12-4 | CASSLVGGGYTF
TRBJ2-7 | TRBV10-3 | CAISGDYEQYF
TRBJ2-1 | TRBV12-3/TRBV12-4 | CASSLNPDRVDEQFF
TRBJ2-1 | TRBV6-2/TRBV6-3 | CASSSPEIAGYNEQFF
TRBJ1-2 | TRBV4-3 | CASSQDLTGDNYGYTF
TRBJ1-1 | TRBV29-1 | CSVGPLNTEAFF
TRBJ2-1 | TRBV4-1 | CASSQKSGTSGGSSYNEQFF
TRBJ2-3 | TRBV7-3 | CASSFGRGGDDTQYF
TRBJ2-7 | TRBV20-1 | CSALRTSVSYEQYF
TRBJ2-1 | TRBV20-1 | CSAPLSRSHNEQFF
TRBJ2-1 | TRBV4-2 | CASSQREANEQFF